This entry features one TCR beta chain sequence. Its target is not known. These data belong to a study of early T cells in non-severe SARS-CoV-2 infection. Study-wide results and limits: Database matching using VDJdb favored anti-spike CD8 responses, with private and CD4 specificities left missing.

The CDR3 has 12 residues. Unique molecular identifiers were attached to individual cDNA molecules. TCRdb re-analysed the 5' RACE reads in MiXCR, keeping a single row per CDR3 protein. In the table there are around 84,000 distinct CDR3 sequences, less than 11% of which are singletons. The chain employs TRBV3-2 and TRBJ2-5. TRBV3-2 is annotated as a pseudogene. This sample comprised whole blood, obtained at baseline. The sequence was obtained from an adult who was a healthcare worker with PCR-confirmed SARS-CoV-2 infection or an uninfected control (not recorded which). In DNA, the CDR3 is TGTGCCAGCAGCCAATTAGTGGAGGCCCAGTACTTC. Its protein product is CASSQLVEAQYF.